These 15 T cell receptor beta chains were sequenced from one sample in a study of CD4 T cells in relation to SARS-CoV-2 and coronaviruses. The antigens these receptors bind are not known. Only in-frame clones appear in the TCRdb table, and some are missing; sequencing was by immunoSEQ multiplex PCR. The table records around 24,000 clones, 77% of them present only once. CD4+ T cells from unexposed donors were obtained before the COVID-19 pandemic (2011-2018). Isolation of CD4+ T cells took place after nine to ten days in culture. Source material: CD4+ T cells from PBMCs, cultured in vitro. These receptors were taken from a human donor in good health.

This clone turned up a few times. This chain links TRBV10-3 with TRBJ1-3; the D is unclear. Trimming stripped 5 bases from V and 1 base from J, with 9 bases between. Germline V gene sequence: CDR1 ENHRY, CDR2 SYGVKD. The CDR3 consists of 14 residues. CDR3 sequence: CAISHGESGNTIYF. CDR3 in DNA: TGTGCCATCAGTCACGGCGAATCTGGAAACACCATATATTTT.

This sequence joins TRBV30 and TRBJ2-5, with D hard to call. The ends were cut back, 5 bases at V and 1 base at J, with 5 bases in the middle. This CDR3 spans 11 amino acids. Germline V gene sequence: CDR1 GTSNPN, CDR2 SVGIG (reference sequence). Written as DNA, the CDR3 is TGTGCCTGGGGATCCCAAGAGACCCAGTACTTC. Translating it yields CAWGSQETQYF.

The V and J genes are TRBV4-3 and TRBJ1-1; the match to TRBD1 covers 7 bases. Germline assignment: CDR1 LGHNA and CDR2 YSLEER. V dropped 8 bases and J dropped 4; count of bases not matched to a gene: 13. The CDR3 runs to 15 residues. This chain's CDR3 is CASRTQRGLGTEAFF. DNA of the CDR3: TGCGCCAGCCGAACACAAAGGGGGCTTGGCACTGAAGCTTTCTTT.

J is TRBJ2-5 and V is TRBV27, with 9 bases aligning to TRBD2. The CDR3 has 16 amino acids. V lost 0 bases, J lost 2 bases, and 4 bases stayed unmatched. The germline CDR1 and CDR2 sequences are MNHEY and SMNVEV (reference sequence). Here the CDR3 DNA reads TGTGCCAGCAGTTTATCGCGGGGGGGCCGACAAGAGACCCAGTACTTC. Its protein is CASSLSRGGRQETQYF.

The V gene is TRBV29-1, the J gene TRBJ1-1; TRBD1 agrees at 7 bases. CDR3 size: 9 residues. Losses at the gene ends were 6 bases for V and 12 bases for J; bases not matched to a gene: 4. Per the germline V gene, CDR1 is SQVTM and CDR2 is ANQGSEA. CDR3 sequence: CSVDREPFF. Written as DNA, the CDR3 is TGCAGCGTCGACAGGGAGCCTTTCTTT.

This chain joins TRBV4-1 and TRBJ2-7; 11 positions agree with TRBD2. J lost 2 bases, V lost 5 bases, and 5 bases had no gene match. The CDR3 has 15 residues. Germline loops: CDR1 MGHRA, CDR2 YSYEKL. The CDR3 region is CASSLTSGTTYEQYF. CDR3 coding DNA: TGCGCCAGCAGCTTGACTAGCGGGACTACCTACGAGCAGTACTTC.

This clone was seen a few times. CDR3 amino acids: CASSLQGMDTGELFF. CDR3 bases: TGTGCCAGCAGCTTACAGGGGATGGACACCGGGGAGCTGTTTTTT. This chain links TRBV7-2 with TRBJ2-2; a weak D match, TRBD1 (6 bases). The CDR3 consists of 15 residues. Germline V gene sequence: CDR1 SGHTA, CDR2 FQGNSA. Trimming cost V 2 bases and J 3 bases, with 10 bases left between them.

The chain employs TRBV30 and TRBJ2-7, with D unclear. Germline CDR1 reads GTSNPN; CDR2 reads SVGIG (reference sequence). V gave up 1 base and J gave up 2 bases, with 9 bases separating them. CDR3 length: 13 residues. Here the CDR3 DNA reads TGTGCCTGGAGTGAAGCAGGCCCCTACGAGCAGTACTTC. This codes for CAWSEAGPYEQYF. The variable domain in full, completed from reference TRBV30 and TRBJ2-7, reads SQTIHQWPATLVQPVGSPLSLECTVEGTSNPNLYWYRQAAGRGLQLLFYSVGIGQISSEVPQNLSASRPQDRQFILSSKKLLLSDSGFYLCAWSEAGPYEQYFGPGTRLTVT.

V and J are TRBV10-2 and TRBJ2-7, with D possibly TRBD2 on 5 matching bases. Trimming removed 6 bases from V and 3 bases from J, with 9 bases in between. Germline CDR1 is WSHSY and CDR2 is SAAADI. The length of the CDR3 is 12 residues. In DNA, the CDR3 is TGCGCCAGCAGCGGACTGAACTACGAGCAGTACTTC. It translates to CASSGLNYEQYF.

By share, this clone counts as medium-sized. The rearrangement joins TRBV6-6 to TRBJ1-1; no clear D. The CDR3 extends over 13 amino acids. The V and J ends lost 7 bases and 0 bases respectively, with 9 bases between them. Looked up from germline, CDR1 is MNHNY and CDR2 is SVGAGI (reference sequence). CDR3 protein: CASTKEMNTEAFF. CDR3 DNA: TGTGCCAGCACGAAAGAGATGAACACTGAAGCTTTCTTT.

The chain has TRBV19 and TRBJ2-7; 13 bases line up with TRBD2. This CDR3 spans 16 amino acids. Trimming at V came to 3 bases and at J to 3 bases, leaving 5 bases not matched to a gene. The germline V gene has CDR1 LNHDA and CDR2 SQIVND (reference sequence). DNA for the CDR3: TGTGCCAGTAGTATGTCAGGACTAGCGGGAGTCTACGAGCAGTACTTC. This gives the protein CASSMSGLAGVYEQYF.

The count of this clone is one. This rearrangement joins TRBV9 to TRBJ2-7, with TRBD1 identical over 9 bases. CDR3 length: 18 residues. V was clipped by 0 bases and J by 6 bases; unmatched bases: 16. Germline V gene lookup returns CDR1 SGDLS and CDR2 YYNGEE. This chain's CDR3 is CASSVGINDRDREREQYF. CDR3 coding DNA: TGTGCCAGCAGCGTAGGTATTAATGACCGGGACAGGGAACGCGAGCAGTACTTC.

V is TRBV7-2 and J is TRBJ2-1; D is possibly TRBD2 (5 bases). Trimming left V 6 bases short and J 6 bases short, with 18 bases between. The V gene's germline CDR1 is SGHTA and CDR2 FQGNSA. This CDR3 comprises 15 residues. The CDR3 nucleotides are TGTGCCAGCAGACCCTCCCAGGACTTTCTCAATGAGCAGTTCTTC. Translating it yields CASRPSQDFLNEQFF. Using reference TRBV7-2 and TRBJ2-1 for the parts outside the CDR3, the full variable domain is GAGVSQSPSNKVTEKGKDVELRCDPISGHTALYWYRQSLGQGLEFLIYFQGNSAPDKSGLPSDRFSAERTGGSVSTLTIQRTQQEDSAVYLCASRPSQDFLNEQFFGPGTRLTVL.

This clone was detected only a few times. The V and J genes are TRBV7-2 and TRBJ2-7, with D tentatively TRBD1 (6 bases). The CDR3 is 14 amino acids. V was pared by 1 base and J by 2 bases, with 9 bases between. Germline-derived CDR1 and CDR2 are SGHTA and FQGNSA. The CDR3, as DNA: TGTGCCAGCAGCTTAGTACAGGGCACCTACGAGCAGTACTTC. It translates to CASSLVQGTYEQYF. Full variable domain (remainder filled in from reference TRBV7-2 and TRBJ2-7): GAGVSQSPSNKVTEKGKDVELRCDPISGHTALYWYRQSLGQGLEFLIYFQGNSAPDKSGLPSDRFSAERTGGSVSTLTIQRTQQEDSAVYLCASSLVQGTYEQYFGPGTRLTVT.

The chain joins TRBV11-2 to TRBJ2-1; D is perhaps TRBD2 (6 bases). CDR1 and CDR2 from the germline V gene are SGHAT and FQNNGV. The CDR3 has 14 residues. V gave up 5 bases and J gave up 5 bases, with 13 bases separating them. The CDR3 reads CASSGQGLDNEQFF. The CDR3 DNA is TGTGCCAGCAGCGGGCAGGGACTCGACAATGAGCAGTTCTTC. The variable domain in full, with the rest retrieved from reference TRBV11-2 and TRBJ2-1, is EAGVAQSPRYKIIEKRQSVAFWCNPISGHATLYWYQQILGQGPKLLIQFQNNGVVDDSQLPKDRFSAERLKGVDSTLKIQPAKLEDSAVYLCASSGQGLDNEQFFGPGTRLTVL.